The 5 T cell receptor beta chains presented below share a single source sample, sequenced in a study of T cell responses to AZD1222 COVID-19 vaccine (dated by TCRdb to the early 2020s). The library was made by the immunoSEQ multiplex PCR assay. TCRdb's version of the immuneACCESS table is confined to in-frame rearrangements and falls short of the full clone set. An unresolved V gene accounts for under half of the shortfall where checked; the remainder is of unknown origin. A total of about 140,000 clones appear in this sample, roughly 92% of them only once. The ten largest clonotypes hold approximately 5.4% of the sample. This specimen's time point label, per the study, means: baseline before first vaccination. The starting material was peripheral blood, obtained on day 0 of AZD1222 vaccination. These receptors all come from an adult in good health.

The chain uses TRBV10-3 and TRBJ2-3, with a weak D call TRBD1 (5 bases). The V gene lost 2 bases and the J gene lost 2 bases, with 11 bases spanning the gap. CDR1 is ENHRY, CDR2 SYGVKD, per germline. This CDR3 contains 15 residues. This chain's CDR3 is CAISEGQGITDTQYF. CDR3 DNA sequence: TGTGCCATCAGTGAGGGGCAGGGAATCACAGATACGCAGTATTTT.

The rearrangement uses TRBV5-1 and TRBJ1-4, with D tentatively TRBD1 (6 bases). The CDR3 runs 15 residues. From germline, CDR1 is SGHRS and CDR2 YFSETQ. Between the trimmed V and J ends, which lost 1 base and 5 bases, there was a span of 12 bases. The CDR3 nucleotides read TGCGCCAGCAGCTTGTTGACAGGCCTCAATGAAAAACTGTTTTTT. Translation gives CASSLLTGLNEKLFF. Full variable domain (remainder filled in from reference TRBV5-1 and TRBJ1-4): KAGVTQTPRYLIKTRGQQVTLSCSPISGHRSVSWYQQTPGQGLQFLFEYFSETQRNKGNFPGRFSGRQFSNSRSEMNVSTLELGDSALYLCASSLLTGLNEKLFFGSGTQLSVL.

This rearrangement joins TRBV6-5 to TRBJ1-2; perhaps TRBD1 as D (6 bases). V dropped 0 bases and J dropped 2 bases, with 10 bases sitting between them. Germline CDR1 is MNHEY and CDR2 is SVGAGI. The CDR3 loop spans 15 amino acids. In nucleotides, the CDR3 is TGTGCCAGCAGTTACTCCCGGGGGCACAACTATGGCTACACCTTC. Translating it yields CASSYSRGHNYGYTF.

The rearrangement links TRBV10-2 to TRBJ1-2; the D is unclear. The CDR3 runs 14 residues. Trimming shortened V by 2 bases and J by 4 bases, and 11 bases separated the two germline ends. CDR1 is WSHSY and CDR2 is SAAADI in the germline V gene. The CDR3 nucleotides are TGCGCCAGCAGTGAGAAGGGTAGAGCCTATGGCTACACCTTC. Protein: CASSEKGRAYGYTF.

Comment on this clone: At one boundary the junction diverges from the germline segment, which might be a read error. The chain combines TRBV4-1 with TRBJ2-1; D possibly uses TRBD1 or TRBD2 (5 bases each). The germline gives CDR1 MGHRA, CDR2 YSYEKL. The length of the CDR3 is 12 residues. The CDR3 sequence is CASSQDMGERFF. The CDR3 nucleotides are TGCGCCAGCAGCCAAGATATGGGGGAGCGGTTCTTC.